These 22 T cell receptor beta chains were sequenced from one sample in a study of OX40 agonist ivuxolimab in advanced cancers. The data were produced by immunoSEQ multiplex PCR, yet TCRdb's version contains in-frame clones alone and is incomplete. The profile covers about 71,000 clones, with approximately 94% appearing a single time and around 16% taken by the ten largest. Specimen: CD4+ or CD8+ T cells sorted from blood, collected in a trial of the OX40 agonist ivuxolimab. These receptor sequences come from an adult with an advanced solid tumor such as melanoma, head and neck, liver or kidney cancer.

The chain has TRBV5-6 and TRBJ2-3, with 9 bases that match TRBD2. The J segment lost 3 bases and the V segment lost 3 bases, leaving 8 bases of the junction unmatched. The CDR3 has 16 residues. Germline CDR1 is SGHDT and CDR2 is YYEEEE. The CDR3 region is CASSSPTSGGTDTQYF. The CDR3 DNA follows: TGTGCCAGCAGCTCCCCGACTAGCGGCGGGACAGATACGCAGTATTTT.

This chain joins TRBV7-6 and TRBJ1-1; D gene uncertain. Trimming left V 0 bases short and J 2 bases short, with 10 bases between. Germline V gene data show CDR1 as SGHVS and CDR2 as FNYEAQ. The CDR3 is 15 amino acids. CDR3 region: CASSLAESVNTEAFF. In DNA form, the CDR3 reads TGTGCCAGCAGCTTAGCTGAGTCAGTAAACACTGAAGCTTTCTTT.

The chain employs TRBV4-1 and TRBJ2-5, with D possibly being TRBD1 (6 bases). CDR1 and CDR2 from the germline V gene are MGHRA and YSYEKL. CDR3 length: 14 amino acids. V was trimmed by 4 bases and J by 1 base, leaving 10 bases between them. CDR3: CASSPGVSQETQYF. The CDR3 bases are TGCGCCAGCAGCCCAGGGGTTTCCCAAGAGACCCAGTACTTC.

This sequence joins TRBV28 and TRBJ2-1, with TRBD1 matching 9 bases. Germline loops: CDR1 MDHEN, CDR2 SYDVKM. The ends lost 5 bases at V and 5 bases at J; junction bases unmatched: 4. This CDR3 comprises 14 residues. CDR3: CASSGTGLNNEQFF. The CDR3 bases are TGTGCCAGCAGTGGGACAGGGTTGAACAATGAGCAGTTCTTC.

The chain recombines TRBV7-8 with TRBJ2-5; D possibly corresponds to TRBD1 (6 bases). The V end was cut by 5 bases, the J end by 3 bases, with 13 bases between. Germline V gene lookup returns CDR1 SGHVS and CDR2 FQNEAQ. This CDR3 has 14 amino acids. CDR3 residues: CASSTPGAKETQYF. The CDR3 DNA sequence: TGTGCCAGCAGCACCCCAGGGGCCAAAGAGACCCAGTACTTC.

The V call is TRBV6-1, the J call TRBJ2-5, with 7 positions matching TRBD1. The CDR3 consists of 12 residues. Germline CDR1 is MNHNS and CDR2 is SASEGT. The V gene end was trimmed by 8 bases and the J gene end by 7 bases; junction bases not matched to a gene: 7. The CDR3 DNA follows: TGTGCCAGCCTCGAGGGGGCAGGGACCCAGTACTTC. This sequence encodes CASLEGAGTQYF.

This clone was detected a few times. The chain carries TRBV5-1 and TRBJ2-1; 9 bases fit TRBD2. J gave up 8 bases and V 2 bases, and 8 bases lay outside the gene matches. Per the germline V gene, CDR1 is SGHRS and CDR2 is YFSETQ. The CDR3 sequence is 15 residues long. The chain's CDR3 is CASSLAGTSWHEQFF. The DNA for the CDR3 is TGCGCCAGCAGCTTAGCTGGGACTAGCTGGCATGAGCAGTTCTTC.

The V and J genes are TRBV28 and TRBJ1-1, with D tentatively TRBD1 (5 bases). V dropped 6 bases and J dropped 1 base, with 12 bases sitting between them. Germline V gives CDR1 MDHEN, CDR2 SYDVKM. CDR3 length equals 14 residues. CDR3: CASRGDGGNTEAFF. The CDR3, as DNA: TGTGCCAGCAGGGGGGACGGAGGGAACACTGAAGCTTTCTTT.

The V and J genes are TRBV6-5 and TRBJ2-7; D is undetermined. The length of the CDR3 is 14 residues. V lost 0 bases and J lost 5, with 11 bases in between. CDR1 MNHEY and CDR2 SVGAGI come from the germline V gene. CDR3 region: CASSYSAGGDEQYF. In DNA form, the CDR3 reads TGTGCCAGCAGTTACTCTGCAGGCGGCGACGAGCAGTACTTC.

This sequence joins TRBV9 and TRBJ1-3; perhaps TRBD1 as D (6 bases). CDR3 length equals 15 residues. Trimming shortened V by 0 bases and J by 9 bases, and 16 bases separated the two germline ends. The germline CDR1 and CDR2 sequences are SGDLS and YYNGEE. The CDR3 region has the DNA TGTGCCAGCAGCGTAGCGGGCAGTGAGGGGGGCACCATATATTTT. Amino acids: CASSVAGSEGGTIYF. Using reference TRBV9 and TRBJ1-3 for the parts outside the CDR3, the full variable domain is DSGVTQTPKHLITATGQRVTLRCSPRSGDLSVYWYQQSLDQGLQFLIQYYNGEERAKGNILERFSAQQFPDLHSELNLSSLELGDSALYFCASSVAGSEGGTIYFGEGSWLTVV.

The chain joins TRBV4-2 to TRBJ2-1; D not resolved. The germline V and J ends were trimmed by 0 bases and 9 bases, with 18 bases remaining between them. Germline CDR1 LGHNA, CDR2 YNFKEQ. This CDR3 has 16 residues. CDR3 nucleotide sequence: TGTGCCAGCAGCCAAGATGGGCCCGGCGGCTTCGGTGAGCAGTTCTTC. Its protein is CASSQDGPGGFGEQFF.

The chain carries TRBV29-1 and TRBJ1-2; D gene uncertain. The V end was cut by 4 bases, the J end by 6 bases, with 12 bases between. The germline CDR1 and CDR2 sequences are SQVTM and ANQGSEA. The CDR3 covers 12 residues. CDR3 coding DNA: TGCAGCGTTGCCGCCCCGGCGAATGGCTACACCTTC. Protein product: CSVAAPANGYTF.

This chain connects TRBV7-9 to TRBJ2-3; maybe TRBD2 (6 bases). CDR3 length: 14 amino acids. Trimming shortened V by 5 bases and J by 6 bases, and 15 bases separated the two germline ends. CDR1 SEHNR and CDR2 FQNEAQ come from the germline V gene (reference sequence). The CDR3 coding sequence is TGTGCCAGCAGCCCACCCGGGGCGGGGGATACGCAGTATTTT. Protein sequence: CASSPPGAGDTQYF. The whole variable domain, remainder taken from reference TRBV7-9 and TRBJ2-3, is DTGVSQNPRHKITKRGQNVTFRCDPISEHNRLYWYRQTLGQGPEFLTYFQNEAQLEKSRLLSDRFSAERPKGSFSTLEIQRTEQGDSAMYLCASSPPGAGDTQYFGPGTRLTVL.

The V and J genes are TRBV27 and TRBJ2-5, with a weak D call TRBD2 (6 bases). Germline-derived CDR1 and CDR2 are MNHEY and SMNVEV (reference sequence). V dropped 3 bases and J dropped 2 bases, with 16 bases sitting between them. This CDR3 region has 16 residues. The CDR3 nucleotides are TGTGCCAGCAGTTTCGGGTCCAAGCGGGCGCAAGAGACCCAGTACTTC. This translates into CASSFGSKRAQETQYF.

The chain is built from TRBV5-5 and TRBJ1-1; D gene ambiguous. This CDR3 is 12 amino acids long. The germline V gene encodes CDR1 SGHKS and CDR2 YYEKEE (reference sequence). V lost 2 bases and J lost 4, with 6 bases in between. The CDR3 DNA reads TGTGCCAGCAGCTTATTGGGCACTGAAGCTTTCTTT. It is translated as CASSLLGTEAFF.

This rearrangement joins TRBV29-1 to TRBJ1-1; D ambiguous. The V end lost 7 bases, the J end lost 4 bases, and 13 bases lay between the germline ends. CDR1 is SQVTM and CDR2 is ANQGSEA in the germline V gene. There are 12 residues in the CDR3. In DNA, the CDR3 is TGCAGCGGCCGACCCTCGAGCACTGAAGCTTTCTTT. Translating gives CSGRPSSTEAFF.

The rearrangement uses TRBV4-3 and TRBJ2-1; TRBD2 matches 13 bases. V shed 0 bases and J 3 bases; nucleotides not matched to a gene: 8. CDR1 and CDR2 from the germline V gene are LGHNA and YSLEER. The length of the CDR3 is 19 residues. This CDR3 reads CASSQEGGTSGIRYNEQFF. The CDR3 DNA is TGCGCCAGCAGCCAAGAGGGCGGGACTAGCGGGATACGCTACAATGAGCAGTTCTTC.

DNA of the CDR3: TGTGCCAGCAGCTTCGACCCCCAGGGACTAGCGGGGGGGCGGAAGACCCAGTACTTC. Translation: CASSFDPQGLAGGRKTQYF. The genes are TRBV7-9 and TRBJ2-5, with TRBD2 identical over 16 bases. Germline V gene sequence: CDR1 SEHNR, CDR2 FQNEAQ (reference sequence). The CDR3 loop spans 19 amino acids. Losses at the gene ends were 3 bases for V and 6 bases for J; bases not matched to a gene: 13.

The V gene is TRBV11-3, the J gene TRBJ2-1, with TRBD1 identical over 9 bases. Germline trimming cut 8 bases from V and 3 bases from J; bases unmatched to any gene: 2. The germline CDR1 and CDR2 sequences are SGHNT and YENEEA. The CDR3 is 13 residues long. The CDR3 DNA sequence: TGTGCCAGCGGGGACAGGGACTACAATGAGCAGTTCTTC. Its translation is CASGDRDYNEQFF.

This chain uses TRBV5-1 with TRBJ2-7; D ambiguous. CDR1 is SGHRS and CDR2 is YFSETQ in the germline V gene. Trimming removed 2 bases from V and 1 base from J, with 7 bases in between. This CDR3 region has 13 residues. CDR3 nucleotide sequence: TGCGCCAGCAGCTTTAGGGTATCCTACGAGCAGTACTTC. It specifies CASSFRVSYEQYF.

The genes are TRBV19 and TRBJ1-1; TRBD1 matches 7 bases. V trimming: 6 bases; J trimming: 3 bases; junction bases outside the gene matches: 1. The germline gives CDR1 LNHDA, CDR2 SQIVND (reference sequence). There are 12 residues in the CDR3. The CDR3 loop is CASRQGYTEAFF. The CDR3 DNA is TGTGCCAGTAGACAGGGGTACACTGAAGCTTTCTTT. Using reference TRBV19 and TRBJ1-1 for the parts outside the CDR3, the full variable domain is DGGITQSPKYLFRKEGQNVTLSCEQNLNHDAMYWYRQDPGQGLRLIYYSQIVNDFQKGDIAEGYSVSREKKESFPLTVTSAQKNPTAFYLCASRQGYTEAFFGQGTRLTVV.

In the case of this clone: A read error may produce the germline difference seen at one junction end. The gene calls are TRBV4-1 and TRBJ2-2; D perhaps matches TRBD1 (6 bases). Looked up from germline, CDR1 is MGHRA and CDR2 is YSYEKL. The CDR3 has 16 amino acids. As DNA, the CDR3 is TGCGCCACCAGCCGGTCGTACAGGGTGAACACCGGGGAGCTGTTTTTT. As protein: CATSRSYRVNTGELFF.